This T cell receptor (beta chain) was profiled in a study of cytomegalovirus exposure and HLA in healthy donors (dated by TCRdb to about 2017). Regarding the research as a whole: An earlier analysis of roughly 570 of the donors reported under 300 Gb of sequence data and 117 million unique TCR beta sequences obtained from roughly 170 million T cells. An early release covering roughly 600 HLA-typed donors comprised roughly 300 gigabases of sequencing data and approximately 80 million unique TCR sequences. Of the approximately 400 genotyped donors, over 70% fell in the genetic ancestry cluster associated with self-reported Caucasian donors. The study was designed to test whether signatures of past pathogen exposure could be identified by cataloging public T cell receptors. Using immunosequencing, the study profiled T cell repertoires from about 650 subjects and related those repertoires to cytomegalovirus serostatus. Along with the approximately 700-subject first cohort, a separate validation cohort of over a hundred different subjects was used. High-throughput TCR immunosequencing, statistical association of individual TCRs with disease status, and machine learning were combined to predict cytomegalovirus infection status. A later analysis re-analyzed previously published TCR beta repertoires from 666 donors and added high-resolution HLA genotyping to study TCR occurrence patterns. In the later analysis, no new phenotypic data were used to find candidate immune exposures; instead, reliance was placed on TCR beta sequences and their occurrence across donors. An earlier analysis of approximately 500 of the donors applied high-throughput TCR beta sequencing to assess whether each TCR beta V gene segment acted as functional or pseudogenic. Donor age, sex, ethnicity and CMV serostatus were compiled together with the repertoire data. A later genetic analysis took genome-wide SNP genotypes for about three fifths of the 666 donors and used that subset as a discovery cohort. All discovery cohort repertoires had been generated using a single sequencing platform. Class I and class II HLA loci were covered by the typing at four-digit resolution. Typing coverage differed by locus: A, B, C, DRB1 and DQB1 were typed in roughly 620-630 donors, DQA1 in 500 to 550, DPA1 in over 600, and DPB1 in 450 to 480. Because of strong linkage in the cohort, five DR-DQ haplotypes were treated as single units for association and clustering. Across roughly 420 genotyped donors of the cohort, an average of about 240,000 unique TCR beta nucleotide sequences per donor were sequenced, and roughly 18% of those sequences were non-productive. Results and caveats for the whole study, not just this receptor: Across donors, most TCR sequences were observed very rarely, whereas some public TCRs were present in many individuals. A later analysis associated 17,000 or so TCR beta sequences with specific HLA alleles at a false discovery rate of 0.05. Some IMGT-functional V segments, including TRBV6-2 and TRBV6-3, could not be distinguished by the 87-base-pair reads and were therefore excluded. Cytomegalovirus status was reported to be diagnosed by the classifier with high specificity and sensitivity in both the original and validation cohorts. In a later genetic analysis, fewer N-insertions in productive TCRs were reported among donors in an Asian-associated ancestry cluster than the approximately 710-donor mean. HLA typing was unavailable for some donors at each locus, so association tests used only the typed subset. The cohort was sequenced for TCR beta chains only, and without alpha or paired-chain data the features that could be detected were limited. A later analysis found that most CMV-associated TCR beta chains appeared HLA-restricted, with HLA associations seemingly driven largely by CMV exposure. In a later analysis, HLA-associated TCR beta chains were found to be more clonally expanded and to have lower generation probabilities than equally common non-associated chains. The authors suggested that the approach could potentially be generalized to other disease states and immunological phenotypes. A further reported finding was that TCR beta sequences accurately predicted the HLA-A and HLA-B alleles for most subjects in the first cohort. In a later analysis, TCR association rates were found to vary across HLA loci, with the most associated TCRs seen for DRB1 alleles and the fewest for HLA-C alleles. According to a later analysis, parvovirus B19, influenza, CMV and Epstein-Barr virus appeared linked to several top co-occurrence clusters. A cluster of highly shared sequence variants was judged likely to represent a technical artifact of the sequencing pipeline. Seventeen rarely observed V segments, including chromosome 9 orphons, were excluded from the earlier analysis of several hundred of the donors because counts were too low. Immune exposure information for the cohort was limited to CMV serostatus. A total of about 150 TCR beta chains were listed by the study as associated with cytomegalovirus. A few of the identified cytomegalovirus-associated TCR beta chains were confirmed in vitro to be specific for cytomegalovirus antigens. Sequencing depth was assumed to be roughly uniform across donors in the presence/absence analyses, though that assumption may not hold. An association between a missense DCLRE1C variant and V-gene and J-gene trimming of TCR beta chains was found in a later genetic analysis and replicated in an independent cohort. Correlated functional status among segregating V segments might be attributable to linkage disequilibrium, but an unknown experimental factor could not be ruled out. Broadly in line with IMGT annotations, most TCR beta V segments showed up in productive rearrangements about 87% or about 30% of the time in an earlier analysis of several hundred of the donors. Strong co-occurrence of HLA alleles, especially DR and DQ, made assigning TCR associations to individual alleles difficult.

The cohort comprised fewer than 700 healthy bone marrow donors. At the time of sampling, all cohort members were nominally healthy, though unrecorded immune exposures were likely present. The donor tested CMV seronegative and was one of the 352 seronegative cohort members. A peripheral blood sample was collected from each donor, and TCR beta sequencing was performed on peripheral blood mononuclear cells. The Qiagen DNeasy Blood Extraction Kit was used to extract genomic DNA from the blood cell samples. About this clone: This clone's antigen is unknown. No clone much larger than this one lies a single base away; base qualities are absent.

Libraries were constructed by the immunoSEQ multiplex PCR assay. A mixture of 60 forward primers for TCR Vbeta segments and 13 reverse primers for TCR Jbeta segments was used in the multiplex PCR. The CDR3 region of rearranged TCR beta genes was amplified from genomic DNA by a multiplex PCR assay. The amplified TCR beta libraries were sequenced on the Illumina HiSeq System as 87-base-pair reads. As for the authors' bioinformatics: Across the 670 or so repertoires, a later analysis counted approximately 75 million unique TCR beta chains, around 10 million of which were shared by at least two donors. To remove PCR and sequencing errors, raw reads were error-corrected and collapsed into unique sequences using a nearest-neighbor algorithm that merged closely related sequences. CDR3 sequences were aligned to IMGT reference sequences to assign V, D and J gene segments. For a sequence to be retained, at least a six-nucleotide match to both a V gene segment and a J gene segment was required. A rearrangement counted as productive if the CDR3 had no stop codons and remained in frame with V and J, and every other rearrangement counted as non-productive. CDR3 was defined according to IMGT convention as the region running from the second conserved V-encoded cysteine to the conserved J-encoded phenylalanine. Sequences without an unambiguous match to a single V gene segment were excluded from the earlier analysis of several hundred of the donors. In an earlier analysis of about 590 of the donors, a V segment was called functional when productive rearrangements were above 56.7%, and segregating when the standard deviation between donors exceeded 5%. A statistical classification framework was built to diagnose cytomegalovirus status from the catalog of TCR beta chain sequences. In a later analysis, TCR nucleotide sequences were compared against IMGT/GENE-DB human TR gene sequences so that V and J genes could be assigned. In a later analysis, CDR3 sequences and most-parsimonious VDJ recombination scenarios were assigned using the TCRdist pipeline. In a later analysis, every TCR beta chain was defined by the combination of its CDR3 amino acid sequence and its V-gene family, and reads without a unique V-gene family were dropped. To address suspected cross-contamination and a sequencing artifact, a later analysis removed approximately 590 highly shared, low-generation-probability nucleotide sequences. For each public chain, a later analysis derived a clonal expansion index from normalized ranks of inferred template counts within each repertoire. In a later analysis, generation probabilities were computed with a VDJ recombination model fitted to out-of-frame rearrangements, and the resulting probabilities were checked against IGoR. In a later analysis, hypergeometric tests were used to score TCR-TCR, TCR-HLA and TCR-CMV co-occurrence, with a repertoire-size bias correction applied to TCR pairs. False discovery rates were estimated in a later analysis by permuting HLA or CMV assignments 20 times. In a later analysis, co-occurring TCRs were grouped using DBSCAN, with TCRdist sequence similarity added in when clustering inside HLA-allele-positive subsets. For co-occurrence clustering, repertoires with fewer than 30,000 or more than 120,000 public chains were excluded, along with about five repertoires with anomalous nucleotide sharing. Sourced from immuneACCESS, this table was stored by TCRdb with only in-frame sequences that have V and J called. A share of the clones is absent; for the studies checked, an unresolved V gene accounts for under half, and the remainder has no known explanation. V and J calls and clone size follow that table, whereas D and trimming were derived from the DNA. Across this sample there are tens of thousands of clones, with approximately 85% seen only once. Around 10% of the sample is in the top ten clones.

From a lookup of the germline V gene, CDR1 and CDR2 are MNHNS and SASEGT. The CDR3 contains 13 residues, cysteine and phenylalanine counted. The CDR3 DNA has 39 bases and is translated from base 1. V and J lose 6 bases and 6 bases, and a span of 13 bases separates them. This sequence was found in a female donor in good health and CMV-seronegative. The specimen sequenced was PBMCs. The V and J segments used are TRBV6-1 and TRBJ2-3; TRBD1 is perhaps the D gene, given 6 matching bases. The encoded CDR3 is CASRFTGSDTQYF. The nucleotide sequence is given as TGTGCCAGCAGGTTCACAGGGTCCGATACGCAGTATTTT.